This T cell receptor (beta chain) is drawn from a study of a mutant IDH1 vaccine in newly diagnosed glioma. This clone turned up a few times. What it binds is not known. This CDR3 is built from 14 residues. Germline trimming cut 3 bases from V and 6 bases from J; bases unmatched to any gene: 5. Germline CDR1 reads MDHEN; CDR2 reads SYDVKM. Time point defined: week 35, safety follow-up. All doses held 300 ug of mutant IDH1 20-mer peptide, with topical imiquimod. TCRdb's table, derived via immunoSEQ multiplex PCR, lists solely in-frame clones and lacks some. The sample yields some 71,000 clones, more than 85% seen once.

The TCR sequence derives from a man between 25 and 39 years old with glioma. Sequencing was performed on PBMCs, taken from a glioma patient whose treatment included an IDH1 peptide vaccine. The V call is TRBV28, the J call TRBJ1-5; TRBD1 matches 7 bases. CDR3 bases: TGTGCCAGCAGTTTTGGAGGGGGCGGTCAGCCCCAGCATTTT. Translation gives CASSFGGGGQPQHF.